The 27 T cell receptor beta chains reported below all come from one sample, sequenced in a study of T-cell memory formation after mild COVID-19. TCRdb reprocessed the 5' RACE reads with MiXCR, giving one entry per CDR3 protein. Of over 450,000 distinct CDR3 sequences in the sample, 20% are singletons; the top ten hold roughly an eighth. The material sequenced was PBMCs or a T cell subset sorted from them (not recorded which). These receptors all come from an adult woman who had mild COVID-19 (a few samples of this study predate the infection). Cell type and time point are not known.

This clonotype has only a few counts. The chain combines TRBV3-1 with TRBJ2-3, with 11 bases that match TRBD2. The CDR3 is made up of 15 amino acids. Germline CDR1 and CDR2: LGHDT and YNNKEL (reference sequence). After removal of 3 bases from V and 8 bases from J, the junction contained 7 bases not matched to a gene. The DNA for the CDR3 is TGTGCCAGCAGCCAGCTAGCGGGAGGCCCGAGTACGCAGTATTTT. The encoded protein is CASSQLAGGPSTQYF.

The chain employs TRBV7-9 and TRBJ2-2; TRBD2 matches at 12 bases. The CDR3 sequence is 15 residues long. Germline trimming cut 7 bases from V and 5 bases from J; bases unmatched to any gene: 5. Germline V CDR1 and CDR2: SEHNR, FQNEAQ (reference sequence). CDR3: CASIRLAGETGELFF. In nucleotides, the CDR3 is TGTGCCAGCATCAGACTAGCGGGGGAGACCGGGGAGCTGTTTTTT. Combining the CDR3 with reference TRBV7-9 and TRBJ2-2 gives the whole variable domain DTGVSQNPRHKITKRGQNVTFRCDPISEHNRLYWYRQTLGQGPEFLTYFQNEAQLEKSRLLSDRFSAERPKGSFSTLEIQRTEQGDSAMYLCASIRLAGETGELFFGEGSRLTVL.

V usage is TRBV6-5 and J usage is TRBJ2-3; D might be TRBD2 (6 bases). The CDR3 runs to 14 residues. V dropped 2 bases and J dropped 5 bases, with 11 bases sitting between them. Germline CDR1 MNHEY, CDR2 SVGAGI. CDR3 sequence: CASSYIGRGDTQYF. The CDR3 nucleotides read TGTGCCAGCAGTTACATCGGGAGAGGAGATACGCAGTATTTT.

This clonotype was detected only a few times. The gene calls are TRBV20-1 and TRBJ2-5, with TRBD2 identical over 7 bases. The ends lost 5 bases at V and 0 bases at J; junction bases unmatched: 9. Germline loops: CDR1 DFQATT, CDR2 SNEGSKA (reference sequence). The CDR3 is 15 amino acids. CDR3 in amino acids: CSARDYGAYQETQYF. CDR3 DNA: TGCAGTGCTCGGGACTATGGGGCTTACCAAGAGACCCAGTACTTC.

This rearrangement joins TRBV20-1 to TRBJ2-1; TRBD2 matches 15 bases. This CDR3 comprises 15 residues. Looked up from germline, CDR1 is DFQATT and CDR2 is SNEGSKA (reference sequence). V trimming: 6 bases; J trimming: 9 bases; junction bases outside the gene matches: 9. CDR3 sequence: CSAVGGLAGGFEQFF. CDR3 bases: TGCAGTGCCGTTGGGGGACTAGCGGGAGGATTTGAGCAGTTCTTC.

This clonotype has more than one count but fewer than ten. CDR3 in amino acids: CASSTGGGPISRETQYF. CDR3 coding DNA: TGTGCCAGCAGCACCGGCGGGGGGCCAATAAGCAGGGAGACCCAGTACTTC. The rearrangement uses TRBV3-1 and TRBJ2-5; 8 nucleotides align to TRBD2. The CDR3 runs 17 residues. The V gene end was trimmed by 5 bases and the J gene end by 5 bases; junction bases not matched to a gene: 16. CDR1 LGHDT and CDR2 YNNKEL come from the germline V gene (reference sequence).

This clonotype was seen more than once but under ten times. V usage is TRBV4-3 and J usage is TRBJ2-1; 7 nucleotides agree with TRBD2. Germline lookup yields CDR1 LGHNA and CDR2 YSLEER. V shed 4 bases and J 4 bases; nucleotides not matched to a gene: 7. The CDR3 totals 15 residues. Written as DNA, the CDR3 is TGCGCCAGCAGCCTTCTAGCGGAGCCTTACAATGAGCAGTTCTTC. This sequence encodes CASSLLAEPYNEQFF.

In this sample, this clonotype turned up a few times. The chain links TRBV7-2 to TRBJ2-1; TRBD1 might be the D (5 bases). This CDR3 comprises 12 residues. The V end was cut by 1 base, the J end by 12 bases, with 10 bases between. Germline V gene sequence: CDR1 SGHTA, CDR2 FQGNSA. CDR3 sequence (DNA): TGTGCCAGCAGCTTAGACAGGTCTGCGCAGTTCTTC. It yields the protein CASSLDRSAQFF. Variable domain in full (rest from reference TRBV7-2 and TRBJ2-1): GAGVSQSPSNKVTEKGKDVELRCDPISGHTALYWYRQSLGQGLEFLIYFQGNSAPDKSGLPSDRFSAERTGGSVSTLTIQRTQQEDSAVYLCASSLDRSAQFFGPGTRLTVL.

In this sample, this clonotype turned up many times. This chain uses TRBV7-9 with TRBJ2-7, with D tentatively TRBD2 (6 bases). The germline V gene encodes CDR1 SEHNR and CDR2 FQNEAQ (reference sequence). Trimming stripped 3 bases from V and 0 bases from J, with 9 bases between. CDR3 length equals 14 residues. The CDR3: CASSFGGNSYEQYF. The CDR3, as DNA: TGTGCCAGCAGCTTTGGGGGGAACTCCTACGAGCAGTACTTC.

The table lists this clonotype with a few counts. J is TRBJ2-5 and V is TRBV4-1, with D perhaps matching TRBD2 (7 bases). Trimming took 4 bases from V and 5 from J, leaving 20 bases between them. CDR3 length: 16 amino acids. Germline-derived CDR1 and CDR2 are MGHRA and YSYEKL. The CDR3 DNA reads TGCGCCAGCAGCCCTCGAGTTAGGGGGGAGGGGGAGACCCAGTACTTC. Amino acid sequence: CASSPRVRGEGETQYF.

The genes are TRBV5-5 and TRBJ2-5; D uncertain. Per the germline V gene, CDR1 is SGHKS and CDR2 is YYEKEE (reference sequence). The CDR3 loop spans 13 amino acids. Deletions cut 5 bases from V and 0 bases from J, with 8 bases between. CDR3 region: CASRSGHQETQYF. In nucleotides, the CDR3 is TGTGCCAGCAGGTCCGGCCACCAAGAGACCCAGTACTTC. The variable domain in full, completed from reference TRBV5-5 and TRBJ2-5, reads DAGVTQSPTHLIKTRGQQVTLRCSPISGHKSVSWYQQVLGQGPQFIFQYYEKEERGRGNFPDRFSARQFPNYSSELNVNALLLGDSALYLCASRSGHQETQYFGPGTRLLVL.

This clonotype was seen more than once but under ten times. The chain joins TRBV7-8 to TRBJ2-2, with D maybe TRBD1 (6 bases). V was shortened by 2 bases and J by 7 bases, with 14 bases between the two germline ends. Germline CDR1 and CDR2: SGHVS and FQNEAQ. The CDR3 sequence is 15 residues long. The CDR3 region has the DNA TGTGCCAGCAGCTTACCGGACAGTTTGGGCGGGGAGCTGTTTTTT. This encodes CASSLPDSLGGELFF.

V gene TRBV6-5 combines with J gene TRBJ1-5; D might be TRBD1 (5 bases). There are 14 residues in the CDR3. V was pared by 6 bases and J by 1 base, with 10 bases between. Per the germline V gene, CDR1 is MNHEY and CDR2 is SVGAGI. The CDR3 region is CASSQGVSNQPQHF. Written as DNA, the CDR3 is TGTGCCAGCAGCCAGGGAGTGAGCAATCAGCCCCAGCATTTT.

The CDR3 sequence is CASSPQTGSDEQYF. The CDR3 DNA sequence: TGCGCCAGCAGCCCACAAACAGGGTCGGACGAGCAGTACTTC. The chain is built from TRBV5-1 and TRBJ2-7, with D maybe TRBD1 (6 bases). The V gene lost 4 bases and the J gene lost 5 bases, with 16 bases spanning the gap. Germline V gene lookup returns CDR1 SGHRS and CDR2 YFSETQ. The CDR3 covers 14 residues.

J is TRBJ1-3 and V is TRBV3-1, with D unclear. This CDR3 has 16 residues. Germline CDR1 reads LGHDT; CDR2 reads YNNKEL (reference sequence). V lost 7 bases, J lost 0 bases, and 16 bases lay in between. DNA for the CDR3: TGTGCCAGCACCACGTCTAGCCGGAACTCTGGAAACACCATATATTTT. Translation gives CASTTSSRNSGNTIYF.

This sequence joins TRBV2 and TRBJ2-1, with D possibly being TRBD2 (6 bases). V lost 7 bases to trimming and J lost 10 bases, with 11 bases between them. Per the germline V gene, CDR1 is SNHLY and CDR2 is FYNNEI. There are 11 residues in the CDR3. CDR3 sequence (DNA): TGTGCCAGCAAGGGCGGGACCGAGCAGTTCTTC. Its translation: CASKGGTEQFF.

V usage is TRBV6-2 or TRBV6-3 and J usage is TRBJ2-7; 10 nucleotides align to TRBD1. Germline lookup yields CDR1 MNHEY and CDR2 SVGEGT. The V gene end was trimmed by 7 bases and the J gene end by 4 bases; junction bases not matched to a gene: 4. The CDR3 runs 13 residues. The CDR3 nucleotides are TGTGCCAGCATCCGGGACAGGGGATACGAGCAGTACTTC. This encodes CASIRDRGYEQYF.

This chain connects TRBV24-1 to TRBJ1-1; D is uncertain. This CDR3 contains 14 residues. V dropped 4 bases and J dropped 4 bases, with 12 bases sitting between them. Germline-derived CDR1 and CDR2 are KGHDR and SFDVKD. For the CDR3, the DNA is TGTGCCACCAGTGAGGGGTATCCTCCCACTGAAGCTTTCTTT. Translated, it gives CATSEGYPPTEAFF.

This chain uses TRBV11-2 with TRBJ2-3; 8 bases are shared with TRBD2. The CDR3 length is 17 residues. The germline gives CDR1 SGHAT, CDR2 FQNNGV. V lost 7 bases to trimming and J lost 0 bases; unmatched junction nucleotides: 12. The CDR3 is CASTFPLAGPSTDTQYF. CDR3 DNA sequence: TGTGCCAGCACCTTTCCCCTAGCGGGCCCAAGCACAGATACGCAGTATTTT.

The chain links TRBV5-1 to TRBJ2-7, with D maybe TRBD2 (5 bases). Germline CDR1 is SGHRS and CDR2 is YFSETQ. The CDR3 has 15 amino acids. The V and J ends lost 0 bases and 4 bases respectively, with 14 bases between them. The CDR3 DNA reads as TGCGCCAGCAGCTTGGGAGCCCCGACTATTTACGAGCAGTACTTC. It codes for CASSLGAPTIYEQYF.

The chain uses TRBV14 and TRBJ2-7; D uncertain. The CDR3 loop spans 15 amino acids. Germline CDR1 reads SGHDN; CDR2 reads FVKESK. Deletions cut 4 bases from V and 2 bases from J, with 15 bases between. Here the CDR3 reads CASSPHPRRPYEQYF. The CDR3 coding sequence is TGTGCCAGCAGCCCGCATCCCCGGCGTCCCTACGAGCAGTACTTC.

Worth noting for this clonotype: The junction differs from germline at one of its ends, possibly a read error. This chain links TRBV7-3 with TRBJ2-4, with 7 bases fitting TRBD1. CDR1 and CDR2 (germline): SGHTA, FQGTGA. This CDR3 has 13 residues. This CDR3 is CASSRDSKSIQYF. The CDR3 nucleotides read TGTGCCAGCAGCCGGGACAGTAAAAGCATTCAGTACTTC. Full variable domain (remainder filled in from reference TRBV7-3 and TRBJ2-4): GAGVSQTPSNKVTEKGKYVELRCDPISGHTALYWYRQSLGQGPEFLIYFQGTGAADDSGLPNDRFFAVRPEGSVSTLKIQRTERGDSAVYLCASSRDSKSIQYFGAGTRLSVL.

The chain employs TRBV9 and TRBJ1-4; D uncertain. Germline V gives CDR1 SGDLS, CDR2 YYNGEE. The CDR3 runs to 14 residues. Trimming took 0 bases from V and 3 from J, leaving 6 bases between them. The chain's CDR3 is CASSVEVANEKLFF. CDR3 nucleotides: TGTGCCAGCAGCGTAGAGGTCGCTAATGAAAAACTGTTTTTT.

The chain carries TRBV6-2 or TRBV6-3 and TRBJ2-3; the match to TRBD1 covers 8 bases. Trimming removed 2 bases from V and 4 bases from J; junction bases left unmatched: 8. The germline V gene encodes CDR1 MNHEY and CDR2 SVGEGT. The CDR3 is 16 residues long. The CDR3 sequence is CASSYPRTGSADTQYF. DNA of the CDR3: TGTGCCAGCAGTTACCCTCGGACAGGGTCGGCAGATACGCAGTATTTT.

In its sample, this clonotype was seen many times. The rearrangement links TRBV12-3 or TRBV12-4 to TRBJ1-2; TRBD1 is a possible D gene (6 bases). Trimming removed 4 bases from V and 4 bases from J, with 13 bases in between. This CDR3 contains 14 residues. The CDR3: CASSSTGKIYGYTF. Here the CDR3 DNA reads TGTGCCAGCAGTTCCACAGGGAAAATCTATGGCTACACCTTC.

This clonotype was found a few times. The chain joins TRBV29-1 to TRBJ2-1; 10 positions match TRBD1. This CDR3 has 15 residues. Germline values: CDR1 SQVTM, CDR2 ANQGSEA. Trimming took 7 bases from V and 3 from J; bases not matched to a gene: 9. In DNA form, the CDR3 reads TGCAGCGGAGATCTGACAGGGGGCATCTACAATGAGCAGTTCTTC. It specifies CSGDLTGGIYNEQFF.

This clonotype was detected only a few times. V and J are TRBV5-4 and TRBJ2-5; 14 nucleotides agree with TRBD2. The length of the CDR3 is 14 residues. Germline V gene data show CDR1 as SGHNT and CDR2 as YYREEE (reference sequence). Trimming cost V 4 bases and J 7 bases; bases outside gene matches: 3. CDR3 in amino acids: CASSETSGGVTQYF. The CDR3 DNA follows: TGTGCCAGCAGCGAGACTAGCGGGGGGGTGACCCAGTACTTC.